These 10 T cell receptor beta chains share one sample of origin, sequenced in a study of beta chain features in type 1 diabetes. Study-level points and caveats: Shortening that was moderate but significant affected the TCRB CDR3s of Type 1 diabetes patients in all four CD4+ subsets.

The entirety of the isolated RNA underwent reverse transcription, so expressed TCRB transcripts were sequenced. Some clones are missing from TCRdb's copy, which holds only in-frame ones; the method was immunoSEQ multiplex PCR. This table has 100,000 to 150,000 clones, 9% appearing once. No cognate antigen is known for these TCRs. Sequencing was done on a sample of central memory CD4+ T cells from blood. The source is a man aged 25 to 40 with type 1 diabetes.

A few counts support this clone. The J gene is TRBJ1-2, the V gene TRBV4-1; tentative D call: TRBD1 (5 bases). Trimming took off 2 bases at V and 3 bases at J, with 16 bases between the two ends. CDR1 and CDR2 from the germline V gene are MGHRA and YSYEKL. This CDR3 is built from 16 residues. Written as DNA, the CDR3 is TGCGCCAGCAGCCAATTCCCTCGGCAGGGTGACTATGGCTACACCTTC. This sequence encodes CASSQFPRQGDYGYTF.

This clone was picked up a small number of times. V usage is TRBV19 and J usage is TRBJ2-7; D is ambiguous. V shed 0 bases and J shed 6 bases, with 9 bases lying between them. The V gene's germline CDR1 is LNHDA and CDR2 SQIVND (reference sequence). The CDR3 covers 13 residues. DNA of the CDR3: TGTGCCAGTAGTATAGAGTGGCTCCGCGAGCAGTACTTC. Translated, it gives CASSIEWLREQYF. The entire variable domain, with the rest obtained from reference TRBV19 and TRBJ2-7, is as follows: DGGITQSPKYLFRKEGQNVTLSCEQNLNHDAMYWYRQDPGQGLRLIYYSQIVNDFQKGDIAEGYSVSREKKESFPLTVTSAQKNPTAFYLCASSIEWLREQYFGPGTRLTVT.

In this sample, this clone turned up a few times. This chain links TRBV2 with TRBJ2-5; 11 bases agree with TRBD1. Germline V gene sequence: CDR1 SNHLY, CDR2 FYNNEI. The CDR3 is 15 residues long. Trimming removed 4 bases from V and 5 bases from J; junction bases left unmatched: 6. The CDR3 spells CASSAAGTGGETQYF. For the CDR3, the DNA is TGTGCCAGCAGTGCCGCCGGGACAGGGGGGGAGACCCAGTACTTC.

The chain couples TRBV6-5 to TRBJ1-2; TRBD1 is a possible D gene (5 bases). Per germline, CDR1 MNHEY and CDR2 SVGAGI. Trimming removed 6 bases from V and 1 base from J, with 15 bases in between. This CDR3 region has 15 residues. The DNA of the CDR3 is TGTGCCAGCAGCATCGAACTCGACAGTAACTATGGCTACACCTTC. It codes for CASSIELDSNYGYTF.

The CDR3 sequence: CASIMGQNTGELFF. The CDR3 DNA reads TGTGCCAGCATAATGGGACAGAACACCGGGGAGCTGTTTTTT. The V call is TRBV28, the J call TRBJ2-2; D perhaps matches TRBD1 (6 bases). CDR1 is MDHEN and CDR2 is SYDVKM in the germline V gene. The CDR3 runs 14 residues. Trimming removed 7 bases from V and 1 base from J, with 10 bases in between.

This chain links TRBV6-6 with TRBJ2-5; D is unresolved. V gave up 6 bases and J gave up 5 bases, with 16 bases separating them. Per germline, CDR1 MNHNY and CDR2 SVGAGI (reference sequence). The CDR3 runs to 14 residues. CDR3: CASRRNGAEETQYF. CDR3 in DNA: TGTGCCAGCAGACGCAACGGTGCGGAGGAGACCCAGTACTTC.

This chain links TRBV7-2 with TRBJ2-5; TRBD2 agrees at 11 bases. V was pared by 4 bases and J by 5 bases, with 6 bases of the junction left unmatched. This CDR3 region has 15 residues. Germline V gene data show CDR1 as SGHTA and CDR2 as FQGNSA. The CDR3 loop reads CASSSRTSGRETQYF. As DNA, the CDR3 is TGTGCCAGCAGCTCAAGGACTAGCGGGCGGGAGACCCAGTACTTC.

This clone was picked up a small number of times. J is TRBJ1-6 and V is TRBV5-1, with D maybe TRBD1 (6 bases). V lost 1 base and J 5 bases, leaving 7 bases between the germline ends. CDR1 SGHRS and CDR2 YFSETQ come from the germline V gene. The CDR3 totals 14 residues. This CDR3 reads CASSLNRDNSPLHF. The DNA for the CDR3 is TGCGCCAGCAGCTTGAACAGGGATAATTCACCCCTCCACTTT. The full variable domain, with the rest looked up from reference TRBV5-1 and TRBJ1-6, is KAGVTQTPRYLIKTRGQQVTLSCSPISGHRSVSWYQQTPGQGLQFLFEYFSETQRNKGNFPGRFSGRQFSNSRSEMNVSTLELGDSALYLCASSLNRDNSPLHFGNGTRLTVT.

This clone occurred a few times. The chain combines TRBV7-9 with TRBJ1-6; D perhaps matches TRBD1 (6 bases). The CDR3 is 14 amino acids. Trimming left V 5 bases short and J 7 bases short, with 12 bases between. Germline CDR1 is SEHNR and CDR2 is FQNEAQ (reference sequence). The CDR3 DNA reads as TGTGCCAGCAGCATGGACAGCCAAAATTCACCCCTCCACTTT. Encoded protein: CASSMDSQNSPLHF.

In this sample, this clone turned up a few times. The chain joins TRBV27 to TRBJ2-7; 8 positions agree with TRBD2. J lost 5 bases, V lost 5 bases, and 11 bases had no gene match. From germline, CDR1 is MNHEY and CDR2 SMNVEV (reference sequence). The CDR3 sequence is 15 residues long. The CDR3 spells CASSEVGGGSNEQYF. The CDR3 DNA reads as TGTGCCAGCAGTGAAGTAGGCGGGGGGTCCAACGAGCAGTACTTC.